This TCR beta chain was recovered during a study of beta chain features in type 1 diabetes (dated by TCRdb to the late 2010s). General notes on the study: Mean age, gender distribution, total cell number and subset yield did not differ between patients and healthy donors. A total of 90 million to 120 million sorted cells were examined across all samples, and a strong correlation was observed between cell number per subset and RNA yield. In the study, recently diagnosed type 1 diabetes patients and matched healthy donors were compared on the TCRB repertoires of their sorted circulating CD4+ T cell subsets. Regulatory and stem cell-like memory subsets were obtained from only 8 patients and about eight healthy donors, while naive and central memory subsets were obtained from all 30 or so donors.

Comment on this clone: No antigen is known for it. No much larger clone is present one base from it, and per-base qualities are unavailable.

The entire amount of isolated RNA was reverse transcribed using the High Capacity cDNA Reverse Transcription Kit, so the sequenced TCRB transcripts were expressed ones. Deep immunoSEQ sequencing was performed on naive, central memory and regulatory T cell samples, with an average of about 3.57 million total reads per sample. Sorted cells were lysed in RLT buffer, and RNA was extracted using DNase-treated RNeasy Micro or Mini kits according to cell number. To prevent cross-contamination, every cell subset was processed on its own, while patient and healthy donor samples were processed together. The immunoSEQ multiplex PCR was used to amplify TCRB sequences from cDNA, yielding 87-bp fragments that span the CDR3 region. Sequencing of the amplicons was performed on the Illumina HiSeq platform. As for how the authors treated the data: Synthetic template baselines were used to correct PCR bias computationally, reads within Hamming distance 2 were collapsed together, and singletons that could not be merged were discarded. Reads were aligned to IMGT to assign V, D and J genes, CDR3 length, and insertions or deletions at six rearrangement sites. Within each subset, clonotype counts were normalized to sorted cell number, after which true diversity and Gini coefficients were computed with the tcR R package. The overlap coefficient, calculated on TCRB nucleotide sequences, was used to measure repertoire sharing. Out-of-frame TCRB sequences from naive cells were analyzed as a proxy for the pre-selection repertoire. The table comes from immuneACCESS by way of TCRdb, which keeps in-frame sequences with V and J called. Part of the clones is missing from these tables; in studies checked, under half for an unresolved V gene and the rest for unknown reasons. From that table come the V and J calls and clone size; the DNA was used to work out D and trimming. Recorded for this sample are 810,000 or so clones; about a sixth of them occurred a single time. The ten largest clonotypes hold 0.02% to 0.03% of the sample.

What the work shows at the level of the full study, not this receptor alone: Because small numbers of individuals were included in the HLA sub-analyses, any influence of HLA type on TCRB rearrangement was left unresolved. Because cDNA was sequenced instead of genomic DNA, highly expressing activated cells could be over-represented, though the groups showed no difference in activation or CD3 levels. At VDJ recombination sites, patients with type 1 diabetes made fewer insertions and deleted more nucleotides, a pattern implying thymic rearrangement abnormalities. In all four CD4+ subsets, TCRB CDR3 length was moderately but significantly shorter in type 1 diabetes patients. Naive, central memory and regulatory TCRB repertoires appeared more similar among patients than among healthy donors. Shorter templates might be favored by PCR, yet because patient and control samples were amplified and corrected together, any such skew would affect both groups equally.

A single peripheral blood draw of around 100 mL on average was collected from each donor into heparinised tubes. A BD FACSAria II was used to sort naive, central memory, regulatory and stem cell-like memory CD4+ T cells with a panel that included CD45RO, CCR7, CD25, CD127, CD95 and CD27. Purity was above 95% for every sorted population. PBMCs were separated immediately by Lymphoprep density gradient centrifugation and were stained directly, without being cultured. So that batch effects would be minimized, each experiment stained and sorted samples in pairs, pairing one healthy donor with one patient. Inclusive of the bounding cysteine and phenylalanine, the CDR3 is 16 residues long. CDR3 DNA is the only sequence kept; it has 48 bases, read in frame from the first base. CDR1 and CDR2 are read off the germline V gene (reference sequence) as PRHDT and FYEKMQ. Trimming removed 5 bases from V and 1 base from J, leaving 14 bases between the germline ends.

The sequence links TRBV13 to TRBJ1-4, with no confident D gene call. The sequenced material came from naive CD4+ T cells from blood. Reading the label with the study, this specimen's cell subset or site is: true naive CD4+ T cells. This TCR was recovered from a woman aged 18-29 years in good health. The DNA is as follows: TGTGCCAGCAGCCCAGGTAAAAGAGGAACTAATGAAAAACTGTTTTTT. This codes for CASSPGKRGTNEKLFF.